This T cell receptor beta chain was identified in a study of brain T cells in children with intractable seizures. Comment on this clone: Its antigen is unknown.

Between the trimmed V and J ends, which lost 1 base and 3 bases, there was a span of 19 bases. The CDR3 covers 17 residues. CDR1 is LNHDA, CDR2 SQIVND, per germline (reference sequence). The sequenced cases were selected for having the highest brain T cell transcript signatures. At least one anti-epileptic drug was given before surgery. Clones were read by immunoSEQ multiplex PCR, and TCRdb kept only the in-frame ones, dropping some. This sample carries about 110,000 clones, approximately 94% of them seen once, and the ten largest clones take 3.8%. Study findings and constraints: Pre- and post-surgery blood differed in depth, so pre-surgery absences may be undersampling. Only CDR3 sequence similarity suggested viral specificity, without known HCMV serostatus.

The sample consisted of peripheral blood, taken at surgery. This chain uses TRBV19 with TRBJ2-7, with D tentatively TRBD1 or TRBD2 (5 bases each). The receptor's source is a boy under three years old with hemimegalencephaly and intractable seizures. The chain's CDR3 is CASSIVVGAGLSYEQYF. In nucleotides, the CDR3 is TGTGCCAGTAGTATAGTAGTCGGGGCAGGGTTGAGCTACGAGCAGTACTTC.